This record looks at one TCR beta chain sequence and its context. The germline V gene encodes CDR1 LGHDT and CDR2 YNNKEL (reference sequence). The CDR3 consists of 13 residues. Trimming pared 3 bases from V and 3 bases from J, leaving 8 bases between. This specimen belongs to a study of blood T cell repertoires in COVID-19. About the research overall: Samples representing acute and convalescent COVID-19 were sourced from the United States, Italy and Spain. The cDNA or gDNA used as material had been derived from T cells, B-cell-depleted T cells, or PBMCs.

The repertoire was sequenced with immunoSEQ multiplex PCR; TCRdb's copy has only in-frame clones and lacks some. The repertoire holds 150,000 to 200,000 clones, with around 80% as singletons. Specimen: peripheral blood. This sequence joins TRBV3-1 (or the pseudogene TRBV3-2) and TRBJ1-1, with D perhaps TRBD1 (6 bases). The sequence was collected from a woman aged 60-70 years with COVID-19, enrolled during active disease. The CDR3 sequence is CASSQGAYTEAFF. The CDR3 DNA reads TGTGCCAGCAGCCAGGGGGCTTACACTGAAGCTTTCTTT.